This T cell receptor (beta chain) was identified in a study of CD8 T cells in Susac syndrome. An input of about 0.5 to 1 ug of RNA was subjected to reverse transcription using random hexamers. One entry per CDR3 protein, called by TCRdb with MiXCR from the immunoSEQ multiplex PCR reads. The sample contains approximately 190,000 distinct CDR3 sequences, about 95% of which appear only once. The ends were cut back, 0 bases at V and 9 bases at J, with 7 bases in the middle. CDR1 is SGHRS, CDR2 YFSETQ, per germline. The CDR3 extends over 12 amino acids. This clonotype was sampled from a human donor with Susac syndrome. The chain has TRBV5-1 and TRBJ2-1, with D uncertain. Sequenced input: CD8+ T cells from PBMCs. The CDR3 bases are TGCGCCAGCAGCTTGGTCGTGAGTGAGCAGTTCTTC. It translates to CASSLVVSEQFF.